This T cell receptor (beta chain) was identified during a study of response to subunit inactivated influenza vaccine. Overall study findings and caveats: The authors put forward the suggestion that each seasonal influenza vaccination may bring in only a limited number of new T cells.

Losses at the gene ends were 5 bases for V and 6 bases for J; bases not matched to a gene: 3. The CDR3 is made up of 13 amino acids. Germline CDR1 MNHNS, CDR2 SASEGT. In the case of this clonotype: Its cognate antigen is unknown.

TCRdb reprocessed the RT-PCR reads via MiXCR and lists one record per CDR3 protein. This table holds 610,000 or so distinct CDR3 sequences, 14% found once. The chain joins TRBV6-1 to TRBJ2-1, with 8 nucleotides matching TRBD2. The sequence derives from a man between 50 and 59 years old who received an inactivated influenza vaccine. Specimen: PBMCs from blood, collected about 11 days after vaccination. The CDR3 sequence is CASSRGGPNEQFF. The CDR3 DNA is TGTGCCAGCAGTCGGGGGGGCCCCAATGAGCAGTTCTTC.